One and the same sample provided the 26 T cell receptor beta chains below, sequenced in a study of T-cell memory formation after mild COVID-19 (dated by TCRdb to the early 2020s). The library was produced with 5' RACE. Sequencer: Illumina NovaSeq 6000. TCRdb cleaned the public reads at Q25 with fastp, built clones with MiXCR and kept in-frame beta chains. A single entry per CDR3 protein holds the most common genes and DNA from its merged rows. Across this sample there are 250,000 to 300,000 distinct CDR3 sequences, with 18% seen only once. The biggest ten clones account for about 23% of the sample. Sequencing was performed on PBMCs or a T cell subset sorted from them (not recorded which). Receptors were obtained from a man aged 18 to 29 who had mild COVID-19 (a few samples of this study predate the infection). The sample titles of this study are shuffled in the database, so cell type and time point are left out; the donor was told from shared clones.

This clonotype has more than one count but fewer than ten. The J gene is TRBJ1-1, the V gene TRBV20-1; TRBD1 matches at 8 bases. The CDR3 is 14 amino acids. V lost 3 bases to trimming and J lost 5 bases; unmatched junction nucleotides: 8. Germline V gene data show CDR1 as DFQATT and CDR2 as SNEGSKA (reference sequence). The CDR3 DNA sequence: TGCAGTGCTAGTCCCCAGGGGGCGGGTACTGAAGCTTTCTTT. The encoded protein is CSASPQGAGTEAFF.

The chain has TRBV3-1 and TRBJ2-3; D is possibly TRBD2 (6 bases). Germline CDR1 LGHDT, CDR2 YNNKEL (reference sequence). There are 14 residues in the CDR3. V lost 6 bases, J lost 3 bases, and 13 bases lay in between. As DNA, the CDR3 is TGTGCCAGCAGTGGGGGGTTGAGAACAGATACGCAGTATTTT. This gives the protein CASSGGLRTDTQYF.

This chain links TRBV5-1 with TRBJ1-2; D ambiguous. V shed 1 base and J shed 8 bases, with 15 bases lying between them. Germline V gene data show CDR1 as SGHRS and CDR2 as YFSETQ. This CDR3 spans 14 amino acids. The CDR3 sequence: CASSLTLGFRGYTF. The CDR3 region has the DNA TGCGCCAGCAGCTTGACTTTGGGGTTCAGGGGCTACACCTTC.

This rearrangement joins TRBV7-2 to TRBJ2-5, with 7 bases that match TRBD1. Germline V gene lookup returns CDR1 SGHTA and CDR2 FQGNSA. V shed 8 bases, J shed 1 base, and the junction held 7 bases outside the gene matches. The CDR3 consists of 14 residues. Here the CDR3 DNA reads TGTGCCAGCGGACGGACAGGACTCCAAGAGACCCAGTACTTC. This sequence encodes CASGRTGLQETQYF.

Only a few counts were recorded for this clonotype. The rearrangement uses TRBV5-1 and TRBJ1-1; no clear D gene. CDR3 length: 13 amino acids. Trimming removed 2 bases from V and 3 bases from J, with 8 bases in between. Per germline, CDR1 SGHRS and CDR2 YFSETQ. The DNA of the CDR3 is TGCGCCAGCAGCTTTAGAGGCCACACTGAAGCTTTCTTT. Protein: CASSFRGHTEAFF.

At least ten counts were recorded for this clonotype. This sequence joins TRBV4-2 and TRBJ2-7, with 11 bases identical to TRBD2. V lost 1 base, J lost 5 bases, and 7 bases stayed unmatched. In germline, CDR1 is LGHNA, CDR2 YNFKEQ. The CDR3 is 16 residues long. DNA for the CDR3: TGTGCCAGCAGCCAAGCCGTAGCGGGGGGGCCCAACGAGCAGTACTTC. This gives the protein CASSQAVAGGPNEQYF.

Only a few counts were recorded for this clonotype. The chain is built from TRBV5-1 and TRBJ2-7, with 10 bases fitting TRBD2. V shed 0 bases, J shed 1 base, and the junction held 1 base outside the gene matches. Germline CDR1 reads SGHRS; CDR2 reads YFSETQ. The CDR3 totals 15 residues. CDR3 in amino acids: CASSLGLAGSYEQYF. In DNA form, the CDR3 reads TGCGCCAGCAGCTTGGGACTAGCGGGTTCCTACGAGCAGTACTTC.

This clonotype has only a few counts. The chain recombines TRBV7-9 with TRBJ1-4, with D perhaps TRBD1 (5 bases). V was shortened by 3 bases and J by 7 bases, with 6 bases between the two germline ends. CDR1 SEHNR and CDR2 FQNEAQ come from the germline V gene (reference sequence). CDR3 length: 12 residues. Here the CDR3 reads CASSLTAEKLFF. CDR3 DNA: TGTGCCAGCAGCTTGACAGCTGAAAAACTGTTTTTT.

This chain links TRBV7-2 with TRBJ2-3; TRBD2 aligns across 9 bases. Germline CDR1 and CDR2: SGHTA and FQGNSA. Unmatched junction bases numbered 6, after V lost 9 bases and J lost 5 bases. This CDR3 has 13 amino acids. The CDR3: CASKSGGLDTQYF. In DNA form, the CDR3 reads TGTGCCAGTAAGAGCGGGGGGTTAGATACGCAGTATTTT.

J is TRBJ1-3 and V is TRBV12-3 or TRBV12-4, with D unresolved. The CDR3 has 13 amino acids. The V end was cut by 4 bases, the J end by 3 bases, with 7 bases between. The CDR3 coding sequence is TGTGCCAGCAGTTCGGACCTTGGAAACACCATATATTTT. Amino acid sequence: CASSSDLGNTIYF.

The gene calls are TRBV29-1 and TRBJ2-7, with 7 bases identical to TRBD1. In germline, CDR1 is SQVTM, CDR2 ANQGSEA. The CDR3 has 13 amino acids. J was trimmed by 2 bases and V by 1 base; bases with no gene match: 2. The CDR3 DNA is TGCAGCGTTGAAGTACAGGGGACCTACGAGCAGTACGTC. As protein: CSVEVQGTYEQYV.

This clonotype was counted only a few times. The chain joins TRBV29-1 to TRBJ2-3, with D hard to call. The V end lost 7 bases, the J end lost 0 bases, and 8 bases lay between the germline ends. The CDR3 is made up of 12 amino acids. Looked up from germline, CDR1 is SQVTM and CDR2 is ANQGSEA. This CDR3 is CSARLSTDTQYF. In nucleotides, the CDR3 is TGCAGCGCGAGACTGAGCACAGATACGCAGTATTTT.

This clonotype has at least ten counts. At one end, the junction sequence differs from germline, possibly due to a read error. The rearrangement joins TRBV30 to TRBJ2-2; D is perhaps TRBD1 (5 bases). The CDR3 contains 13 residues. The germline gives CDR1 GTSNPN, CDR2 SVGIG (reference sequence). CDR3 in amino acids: CAWGVQGLGELFF. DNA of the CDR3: TGTGCCTGGGGTGTTCAGGGTCTCGGGGAGCTGTTTTTT.

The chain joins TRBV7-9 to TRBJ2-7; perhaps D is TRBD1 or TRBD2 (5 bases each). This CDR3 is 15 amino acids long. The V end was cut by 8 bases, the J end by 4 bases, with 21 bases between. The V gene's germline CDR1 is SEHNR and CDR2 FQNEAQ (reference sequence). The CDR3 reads CASSEGSGVLYEQYF. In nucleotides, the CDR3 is TGTGCCAGCTCCGAGGGGAGTGGGGTCCTTTACGAGCAGTACTTC.

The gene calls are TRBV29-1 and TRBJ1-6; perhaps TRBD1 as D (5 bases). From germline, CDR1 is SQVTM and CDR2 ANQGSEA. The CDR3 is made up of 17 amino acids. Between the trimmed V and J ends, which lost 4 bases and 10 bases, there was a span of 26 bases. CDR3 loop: CSVAPVRGGKIHSPLHF. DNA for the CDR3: TGCAGCGTTGCCCCTGTACGTGGGGGTAAGATTCACTCACCCCTCCACTTT. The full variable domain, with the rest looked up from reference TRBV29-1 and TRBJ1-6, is SAVISQKPSRDICQRGTSLTIQCQVDSQVTMMFWYRQQPGQSLTLIATANQGSEATYESGFVIDKFPISRPNLTFSTLTVSNMSPEDSSIYLCSVAPVRGGKIHSPLHFGNGTRLTVT.

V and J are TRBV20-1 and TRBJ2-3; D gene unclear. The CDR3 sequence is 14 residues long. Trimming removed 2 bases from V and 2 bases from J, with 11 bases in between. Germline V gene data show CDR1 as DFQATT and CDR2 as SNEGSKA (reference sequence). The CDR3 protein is CSARSRANTDTQYF. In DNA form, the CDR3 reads TGCAGTGCTAGATCTAGGGCCAACACAGATACGCAGTATTTT.

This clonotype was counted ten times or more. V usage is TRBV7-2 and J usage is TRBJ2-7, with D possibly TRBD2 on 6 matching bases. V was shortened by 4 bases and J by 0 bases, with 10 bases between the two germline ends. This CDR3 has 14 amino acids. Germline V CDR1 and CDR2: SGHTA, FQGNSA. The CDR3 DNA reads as TGTGCCAGCAGCTCCAGCGGGTCCTCCTACGAGCAGTACTTC. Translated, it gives CASSSSGSSYEQYF.

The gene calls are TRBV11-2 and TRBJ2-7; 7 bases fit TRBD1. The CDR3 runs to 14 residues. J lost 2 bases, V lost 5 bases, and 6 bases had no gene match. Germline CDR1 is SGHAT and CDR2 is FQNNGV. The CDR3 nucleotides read TGTGCCAGCAGCCCCGGGACAGAGACCTACGAGCAGTACTTC. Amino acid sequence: CASSPGTETYEQYF.

Here the CDR3 reads CASSPLGRGTDTQYF. The DNA for the CDR3 is TGTGCCAGCAGCCCCCTCGGGCGGGGCACAGATACGCAGTATTTT. The chain uses TRBV7-3 and TRBJ2-3, with D possibly matching TRBD2 (5 bases). The V and J ends lost 5 bases and 1 base respectively, with 13 bases between them. The CDR3 covers 15 residues. Looked up from germline, CDR1 is SGHTA and CDR2 is FQGTGA. Looking up the rest from reference TRBV7-3 and TRBJ2-3 gives the full variable domain: GAGVSQTPSNKVTEKGKYVELRCDPISGHTALYWYRQSLGQGPEFLIYFQGTGAADDSGLPNDRFFAVRPEGSVSTLKIQRTERGDSAVYLCASSPLGRGTDTQYFGPGTRLTVL.

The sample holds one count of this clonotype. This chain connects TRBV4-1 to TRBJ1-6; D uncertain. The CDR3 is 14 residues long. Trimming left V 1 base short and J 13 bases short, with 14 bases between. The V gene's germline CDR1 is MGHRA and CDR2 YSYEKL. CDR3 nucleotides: TGCGCCAGCAGCCAAGGAGAGCCGGACCCGCCCCTCCACTTT. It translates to CASSQGEPDPPLHF.

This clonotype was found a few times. The CDR3 spells CASREGSGSPLHF. CDR3 DNA: TGTGCCAGCAGGGAGGGTTCCGGGTCACCCCTCCACTTT. V usage is TRBV28 and J usage is TRBJ1-6; D is undetermined. Per the germline V gene, CDR1 is MDHEN and CDR2 is SYDVKM. This CDR3 has 13 residues. V was trimmed by 6 bases and J by 10 bases, leaving 13 bases between them.

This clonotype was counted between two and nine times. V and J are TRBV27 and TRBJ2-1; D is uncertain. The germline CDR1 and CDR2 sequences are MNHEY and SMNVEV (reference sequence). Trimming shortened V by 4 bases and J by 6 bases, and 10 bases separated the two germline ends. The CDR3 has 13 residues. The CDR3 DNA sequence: TGTGCCAGCAGTTCTGGCCGTCGCAATGAGCAGTTCTTC. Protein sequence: CASSSGRRNEQFF.

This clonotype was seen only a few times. CDR3 protein: CSAREWERVNQPQHF. The CDR3 region has the DNA TGCAGTGCTAGAGAGTGGGAGAGGGTCAATCAGCCCCAGCATTTT. V usage is TRBV20-1 and J usage is TRBJ1-5; D unclear. V lost 0 bases and J lost 3, with 12 bases in between. CDR1 and CDR2 from the germline V gene are DFQATT and SNEGSKA (reference sequence). This CDR3 has 15 amino acids.

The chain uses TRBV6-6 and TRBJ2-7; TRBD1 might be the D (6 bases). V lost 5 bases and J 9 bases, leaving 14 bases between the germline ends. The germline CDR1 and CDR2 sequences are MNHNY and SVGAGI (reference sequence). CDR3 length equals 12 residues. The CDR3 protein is CASSKAGTRQYF. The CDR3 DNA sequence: TGTGCCAGCAGTAAGGCCGGGACACGGCAGTACTTC.

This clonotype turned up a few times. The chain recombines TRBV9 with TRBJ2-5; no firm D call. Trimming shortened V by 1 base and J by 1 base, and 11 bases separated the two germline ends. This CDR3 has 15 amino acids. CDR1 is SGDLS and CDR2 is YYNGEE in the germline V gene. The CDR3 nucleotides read TGTGCCAGCAGCGTAAGTCCACAGCTCCAAGAGACCCAGTACTTC. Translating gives CASSVSPQLQETQYF.

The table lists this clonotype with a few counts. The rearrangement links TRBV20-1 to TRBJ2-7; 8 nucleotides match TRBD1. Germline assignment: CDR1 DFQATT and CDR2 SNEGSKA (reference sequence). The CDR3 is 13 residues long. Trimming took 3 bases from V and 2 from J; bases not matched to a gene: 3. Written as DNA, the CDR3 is TGCAGTGCTAGGGGACAGGTAGCCTACGAGCAGTACTTC. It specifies CSARGQVAYEQYF.